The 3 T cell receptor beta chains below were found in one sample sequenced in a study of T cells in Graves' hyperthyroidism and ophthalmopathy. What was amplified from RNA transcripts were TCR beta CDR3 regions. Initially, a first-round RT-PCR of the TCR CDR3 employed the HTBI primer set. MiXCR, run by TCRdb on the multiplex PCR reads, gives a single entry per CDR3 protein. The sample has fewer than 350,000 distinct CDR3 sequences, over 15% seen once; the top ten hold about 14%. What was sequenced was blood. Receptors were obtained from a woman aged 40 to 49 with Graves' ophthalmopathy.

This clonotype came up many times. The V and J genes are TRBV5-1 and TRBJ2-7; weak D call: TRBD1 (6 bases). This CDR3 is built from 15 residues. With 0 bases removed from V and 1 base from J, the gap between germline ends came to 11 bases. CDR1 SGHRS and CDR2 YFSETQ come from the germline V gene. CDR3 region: CASSLDRAPSYEQYF. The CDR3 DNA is TGCGCCAGCAGCTTGGACAGGGCCCCTTCCTACGAGCAGTACTTC.

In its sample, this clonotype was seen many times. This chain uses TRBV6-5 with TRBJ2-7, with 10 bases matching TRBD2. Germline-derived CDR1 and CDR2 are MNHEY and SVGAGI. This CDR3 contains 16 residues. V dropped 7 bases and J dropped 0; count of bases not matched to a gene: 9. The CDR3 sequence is CASKPSGRRSSYEQYF. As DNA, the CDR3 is TGTGCCAGCAAACCTAGCGGGAGAAGGAGCTCCTACGAGCAGTACTTC.

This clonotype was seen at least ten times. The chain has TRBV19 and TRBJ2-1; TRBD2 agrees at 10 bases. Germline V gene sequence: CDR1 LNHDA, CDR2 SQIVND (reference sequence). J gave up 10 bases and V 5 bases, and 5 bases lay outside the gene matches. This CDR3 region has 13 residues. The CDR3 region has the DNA TGTGCCAGTAGTCTAGCGGGAGTTCGAGAGCAGTTCTTC. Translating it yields CASSLAGVREQFF.